This T cell receptor beta chain was sequenced in a study of T-cell reconstitution after alpha-beta-depleted transplantation in children. Germline CDR1 and CDR2: SGHAT and FQDESV (reference sequence). V shed 5 bases, J shed 4 bases, and the junction held 9 bases outside the gene matches. This CDR3 is built from 15 residues. The TCRbeta library incorporated unique molecular identifiers. TCRdb re-called the PCR reads through MiXCR, storing one row per CDR3 protein. The sample shows 250,000 to 350,000 distinct CDR3 sequences, 9.9% of them seen only once. This clonotype has only a few counts. This sequence originates from a human donor who donated a stem cell graft to a child with SCID. Sample: PBMCs from the stem cell graft donor, taken from the stem cell graft. The rearrangement joins TRBV11-1 to TRBJ1-1, with 8 positions matching TRBD1. In DNA form, the CDR3 reads TGTGCCAGCAGCGCCCAGGGGGCCCAGGGCACTGAAGCTTTCTTT. Its protein is CASSAQGAQGTEAFF.